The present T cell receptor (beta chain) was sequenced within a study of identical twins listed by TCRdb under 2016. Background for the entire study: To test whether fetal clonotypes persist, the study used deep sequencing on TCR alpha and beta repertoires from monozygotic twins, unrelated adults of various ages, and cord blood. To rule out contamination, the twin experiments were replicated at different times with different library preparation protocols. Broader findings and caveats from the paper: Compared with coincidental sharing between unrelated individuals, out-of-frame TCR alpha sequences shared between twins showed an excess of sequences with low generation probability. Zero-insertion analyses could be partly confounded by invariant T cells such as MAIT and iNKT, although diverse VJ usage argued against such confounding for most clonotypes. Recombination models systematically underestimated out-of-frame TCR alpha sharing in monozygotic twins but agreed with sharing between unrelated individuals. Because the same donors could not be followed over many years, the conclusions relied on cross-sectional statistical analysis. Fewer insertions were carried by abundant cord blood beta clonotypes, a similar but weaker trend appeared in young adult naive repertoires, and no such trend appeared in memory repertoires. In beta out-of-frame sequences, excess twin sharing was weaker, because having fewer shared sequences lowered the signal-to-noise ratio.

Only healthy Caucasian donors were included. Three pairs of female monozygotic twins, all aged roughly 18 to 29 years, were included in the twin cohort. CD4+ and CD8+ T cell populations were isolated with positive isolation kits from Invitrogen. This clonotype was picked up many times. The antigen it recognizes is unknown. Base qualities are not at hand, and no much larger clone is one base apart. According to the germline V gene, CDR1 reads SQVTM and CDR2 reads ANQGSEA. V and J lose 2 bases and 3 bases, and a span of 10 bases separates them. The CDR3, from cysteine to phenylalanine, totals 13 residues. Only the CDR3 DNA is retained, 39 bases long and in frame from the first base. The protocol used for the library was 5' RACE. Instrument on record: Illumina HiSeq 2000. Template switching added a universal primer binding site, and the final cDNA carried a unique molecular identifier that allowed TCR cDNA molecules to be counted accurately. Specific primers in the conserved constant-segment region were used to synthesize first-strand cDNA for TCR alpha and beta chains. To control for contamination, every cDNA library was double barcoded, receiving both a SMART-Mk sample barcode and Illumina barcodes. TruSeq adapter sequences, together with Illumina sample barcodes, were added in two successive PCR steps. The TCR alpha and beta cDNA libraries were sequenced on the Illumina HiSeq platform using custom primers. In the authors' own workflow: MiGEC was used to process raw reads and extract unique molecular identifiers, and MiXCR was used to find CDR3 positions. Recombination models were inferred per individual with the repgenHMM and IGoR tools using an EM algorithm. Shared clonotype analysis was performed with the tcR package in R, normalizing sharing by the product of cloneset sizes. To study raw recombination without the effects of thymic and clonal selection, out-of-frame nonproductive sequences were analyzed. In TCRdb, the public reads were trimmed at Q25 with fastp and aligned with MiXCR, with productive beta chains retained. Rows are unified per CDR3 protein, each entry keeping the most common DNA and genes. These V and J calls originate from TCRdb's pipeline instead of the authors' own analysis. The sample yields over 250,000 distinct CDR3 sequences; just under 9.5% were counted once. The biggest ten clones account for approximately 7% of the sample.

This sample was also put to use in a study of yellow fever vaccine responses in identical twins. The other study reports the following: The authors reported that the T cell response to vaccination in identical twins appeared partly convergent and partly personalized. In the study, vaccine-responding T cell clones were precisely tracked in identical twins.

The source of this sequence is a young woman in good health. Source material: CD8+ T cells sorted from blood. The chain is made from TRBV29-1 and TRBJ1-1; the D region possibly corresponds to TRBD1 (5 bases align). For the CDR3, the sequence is CSVESGGDTEAFF. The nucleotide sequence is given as TGCAGCGTTGAATCAGGAGGGGACACTGAAGCTTTCTTT.